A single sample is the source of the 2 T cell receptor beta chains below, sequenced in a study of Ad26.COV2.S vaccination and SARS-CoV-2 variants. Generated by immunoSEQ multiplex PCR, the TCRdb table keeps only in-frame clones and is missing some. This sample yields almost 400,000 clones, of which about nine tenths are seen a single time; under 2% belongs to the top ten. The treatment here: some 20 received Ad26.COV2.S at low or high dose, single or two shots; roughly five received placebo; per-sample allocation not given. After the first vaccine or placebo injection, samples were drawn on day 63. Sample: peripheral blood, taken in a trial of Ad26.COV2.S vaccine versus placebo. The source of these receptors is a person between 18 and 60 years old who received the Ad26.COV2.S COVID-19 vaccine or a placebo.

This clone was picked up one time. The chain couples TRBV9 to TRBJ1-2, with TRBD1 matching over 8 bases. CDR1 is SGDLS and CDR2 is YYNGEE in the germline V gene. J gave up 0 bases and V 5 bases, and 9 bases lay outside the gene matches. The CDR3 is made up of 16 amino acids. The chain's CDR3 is CASSAGTGGANYGYTF. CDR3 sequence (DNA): TGTGCCAGCAGTGCCGGGACAGGTGGAGCTAACTATGGCTACACCTTC.

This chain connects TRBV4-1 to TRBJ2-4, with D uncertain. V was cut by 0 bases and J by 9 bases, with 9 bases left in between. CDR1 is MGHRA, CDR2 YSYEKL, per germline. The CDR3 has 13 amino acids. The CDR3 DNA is TGCGCCAGCAGCCAAGAACCTACAAGCATTCAGTACTTC. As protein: CASSQEPTSIQYF.